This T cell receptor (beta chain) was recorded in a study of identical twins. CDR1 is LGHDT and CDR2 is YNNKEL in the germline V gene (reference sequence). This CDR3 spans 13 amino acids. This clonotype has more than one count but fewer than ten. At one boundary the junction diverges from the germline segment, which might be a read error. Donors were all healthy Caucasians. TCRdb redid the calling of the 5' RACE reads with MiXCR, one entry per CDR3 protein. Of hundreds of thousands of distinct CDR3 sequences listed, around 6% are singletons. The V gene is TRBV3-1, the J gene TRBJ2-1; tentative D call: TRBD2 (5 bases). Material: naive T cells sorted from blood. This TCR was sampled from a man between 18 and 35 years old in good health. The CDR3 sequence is CASSQTVASHELF. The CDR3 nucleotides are TGTGCCAGCAGCCAAACCGTAGCGTCACACGAGCTCTTC.